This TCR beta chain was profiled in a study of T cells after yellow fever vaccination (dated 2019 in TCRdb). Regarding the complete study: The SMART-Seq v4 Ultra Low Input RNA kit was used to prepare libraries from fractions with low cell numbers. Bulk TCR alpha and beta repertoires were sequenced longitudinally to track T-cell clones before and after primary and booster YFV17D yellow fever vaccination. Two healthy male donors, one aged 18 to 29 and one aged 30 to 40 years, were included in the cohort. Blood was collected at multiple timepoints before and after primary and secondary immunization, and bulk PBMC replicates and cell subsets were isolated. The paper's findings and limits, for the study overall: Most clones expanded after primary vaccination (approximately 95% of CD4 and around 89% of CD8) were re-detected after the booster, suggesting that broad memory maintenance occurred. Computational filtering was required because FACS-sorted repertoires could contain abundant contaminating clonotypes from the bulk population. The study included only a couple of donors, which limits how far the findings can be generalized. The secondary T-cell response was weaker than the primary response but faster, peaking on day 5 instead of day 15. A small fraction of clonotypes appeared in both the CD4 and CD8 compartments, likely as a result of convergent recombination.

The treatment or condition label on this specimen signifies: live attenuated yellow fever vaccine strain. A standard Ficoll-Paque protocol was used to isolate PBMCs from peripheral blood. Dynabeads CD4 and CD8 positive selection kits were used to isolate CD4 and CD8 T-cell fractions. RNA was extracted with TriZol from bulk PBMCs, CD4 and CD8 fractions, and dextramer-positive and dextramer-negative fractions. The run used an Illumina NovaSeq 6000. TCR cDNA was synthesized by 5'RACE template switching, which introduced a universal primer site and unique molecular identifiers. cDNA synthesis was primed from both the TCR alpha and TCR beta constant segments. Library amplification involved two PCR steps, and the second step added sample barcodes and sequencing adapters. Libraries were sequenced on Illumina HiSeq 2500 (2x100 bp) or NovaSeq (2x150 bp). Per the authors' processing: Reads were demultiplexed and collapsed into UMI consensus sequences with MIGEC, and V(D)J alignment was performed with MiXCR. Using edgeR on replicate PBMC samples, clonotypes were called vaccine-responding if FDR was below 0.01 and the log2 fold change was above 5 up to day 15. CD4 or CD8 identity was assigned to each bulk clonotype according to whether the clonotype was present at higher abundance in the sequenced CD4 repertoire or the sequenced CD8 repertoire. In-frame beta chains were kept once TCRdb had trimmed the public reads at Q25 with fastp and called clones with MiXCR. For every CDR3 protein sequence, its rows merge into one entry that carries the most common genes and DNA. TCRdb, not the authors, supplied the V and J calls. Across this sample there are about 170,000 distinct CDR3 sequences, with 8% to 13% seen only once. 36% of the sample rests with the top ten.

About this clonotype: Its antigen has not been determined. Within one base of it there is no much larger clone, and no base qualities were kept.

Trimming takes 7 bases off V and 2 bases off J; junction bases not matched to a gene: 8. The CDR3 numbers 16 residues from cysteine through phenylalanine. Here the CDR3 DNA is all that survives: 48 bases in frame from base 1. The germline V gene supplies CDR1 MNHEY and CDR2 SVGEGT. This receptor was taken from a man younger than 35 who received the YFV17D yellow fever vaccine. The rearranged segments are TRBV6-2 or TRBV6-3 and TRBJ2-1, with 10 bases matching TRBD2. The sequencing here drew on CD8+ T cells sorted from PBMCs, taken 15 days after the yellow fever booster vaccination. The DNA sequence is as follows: TGTGCCAGCATCGATATACTAGCGGGGCCCTACAATGAGCAGTTCTTC. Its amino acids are CASIDILAGPYNEQFF.